This TCR beta chain is from a study of T cells after yellow fever vaccination. TCRdb reprocessed the 5' RACE reads with MiXCR, giving one entry per CDR3 protein. Of some 320,000 distinct CDR3 sequences in the sample, 8.5% to 10% were seen once. The germline V gene encodes CDR1 LGHDT and CDR2 YNNKEL (reference sequence). This CDR3 comprises 11 residues. Trimming shortened V by 0 bases and J by 7 bases, and 3 bases separated the two germline ends. This clonotype appeared many times. This TCR came from a man between 18 and 29 years old who received the YFV17D yellow fever vaccine. The V call is TRBV3-1, the J call TRBJ1-2; D is ambiguous. The sample in question was CD4+ T cells sorted from PBMCs, obtained 5 days after the yellow fever booster vaccination. The CDR3 spells CASSQEGGYTF. The CDR3 nucleotides read TGTGCCAGCAGCCAAGAGGGTGGCTACACCTTC.